Listed below are T cell receptor beta chains from one sample, sequenced in a study of T cell responses to AZD1222 COVID-19 vaccine. Libraries were prepared by immunoSEQ multiplex PCR; TCRdb keeps only in-frame clonotypes and omits some of them. This sample carries about 120,000 clones, 70% to 90% of them seen once, and the ten largest clones take 8.4%. The sequenced sample was peripheral blood, obtained on day 0 of AZD1222 vaccination. Receptor source: an adult in good health. Both conserved end residues are part of each CDR3. Each record gives: D gene, J gene, V gene, clone size, CDR3 DNA, CDR3 protein. The D gene is left open where the match is weak. Some rows mark clone size as missing; the rest say once, few, many or name a class of expanded clone.

D: -
J: TRBJ2-5
V: TRBV10-3
size: -
DNA: TGTGCCATCAGAGCCGGCGGGGAGACCCAGTACTTC
CDR3: CAIRAGGETQYF

D: -
J: TRBJ2-7
V: TRBV28
size: -
DNA: TGTGCCAGCAGTTTATCGGGGGACACCTACGAGCAGTACTTC
CDR3: CASSLSGDTYEQYF

D: -
J: TRBJ1-4
V: TRBV6-1
size: -
DNA: TGTGCCAGCAGTGAAAGGGCAGGTTATGAAAAACTGTTTTTT
CDR3: CASSERAGYEKLFF

D: -
J: TRBJ2-3
V: TRBV7-9
size: -
DNA: TGTGCCAGCAGTAGAACAGATACGCAGTATTTT
CDR3: CASSRTDTQYF

D: -
J: TRBJ2-5
V: TRBV5-8
size: -
DNA: TGTGCCAGCAGCTCGCGGGGGCGGAGGGAGACCCAGTACTTC
CDR3: CASSSRGRRETQYF

D: TRBD1
J: TRBJ1-5
V: TRBV28
size: -
DNA: TGTGCCAGCAGTTCATGGGGCAGGGGGCGTCTAAAAGCCCAGCATTTT
CDR3: CASSSWGRGRLKAQHF

D: TRBD2
J: TRBJ2-2
V: TRBV4-1
size: -
DNA: TGCGCCAGCAGCCCAAGCTGGACTAGCGGGAGGAACACCGGGGAGCTGTTTTTT
CDR3: CASSPSWTSGRNTGELFF

D: -
J: TRBJ2-3
V: TRBV10-3
size: -
DNA: TGTGCCATCAGTGAGTCCTTAGTGGGCACAGATACGCAGTATTTT
CDR3: CAISESLVGTDTQYF

D: -
J: TRBJ1-6
V: TRBV2
size: -
DNA: TGTGCCAGCGTCGGCAGGTTTAATAATTCACCCCTCCACTTT
CDR3: CASVGRFNNSPLHF

D: -
J: TRBJ2-2
V: TRBV13
size: once
DNA: TGTGCCAGCAGCTTAGAGCAGGGGTCTACAGGGGAGCTGTTTTTT
CDR3: CASSLEQGSTGELFF

D: -
J: TRBJ1-5
V: TRBV11-2
size: -
DNA: TGTGCCAGCAGCTTAGAAGGCAGGGACAATCAGCCCCAGCATTTT
CDR3: CASSLEGRDNQPQHF

D: -
J: TRBJ1-2
V: TRBV10-3
size: once
DNA: TGTGCCATCACCTCGACAGGCGACTATGGCTACACCTTC
CDR3: CAITSTGDYGYTF

D: -
J: TRBJ1-1
V: TRBV18
size: -
DNA: TGTGCCAGCTCACCCGACACTTACACTGAAGCTTTCTTT
CDR3: CASSPDTYTEAFF

D: -
J: TRBJ1-5
V: TRBV7-6
size: -
DNA: TGTGCCAGCAGAAAGGGGCCCGGCAGCAATCAGCCCCAGCATTTT
CDR3: CASRKGPGSNQPQHF

D: TRBD2
J: TRBJ2-7
V: TRBV6-6
size: -
DNA: TGTGCCAGCAGTTATACTAGCGGGGGGCCCATGGGCGAGCAGTACTTC
CDR3: CASSYTSGGPMGEQYF

D: -
J: TRBJ1-1
V: TRBV18
size: -
DNA: TGTGCCAGCTCACCACCCGCCGGGGGACGGACTGAAGCTTTCTTT
CDR3: CASSPPAGGRTEAFF

D: TRBD2
J: TRBJ2-7
V: TRBV7-9
size: -
DNA: TGTGCCAGCAGCTTAGTCTCTAGCGGCTCCTACGAGCAGTACTTC
CDR3: CASSLVSSGSYEQYF

D: TRBD1
J: TRBJ1-1
V: TRBV19
size: few
DNA: TGTGCCAGTAGTCTCCCGGGACAGCTGAACACTGAAGCTTTCTTT
CDR3: CASSLPGQLNTEAFF

D: -
J: TRBJ2-1
V: TRBV9
size: -
DNA: TGTGCCAGCAGCGTAGCCTCCCATTCCTACAATGAGCAGTTCTTC
CDR3: CASSVASHSYNEQFF

D: -
J: TRBJ1-2
V: TRBV7-8
size: -
DNA: TGTGCCAGCAGCTTAGCGGGGACTAACTATGGCTACACCTTC
CDR3: CASSLAGTNYGYTF

D: TRBD2
J: TRBJ2-7
V: TRBV5-4
size: -
DNA: TGTGCCAGCAGCACACTAGCGGGGGGGATGTACGAGCAGTACTTC
CDR3: CASSTLAGGMYEQYF

D: -
J: TRBJ2-1
V: TRBV27
size: -
DNA: TGTGCCGCTGGGAGTGAGCAGTTCTTC
CDR3: CAAGSEQFF

D: -
J: TRBJ2-5
V: TRBV2
size: -
DNA: TGTGCCAGCGTGGAGGAAGGGACCCAGTACTTC
CDR3: CASVEEGTQYF

D: -
J: TRBJ1-6
V: TRBV10-1
size: -
DNA: TGCGCCAGCAGCCCCGGGGATTATAATTCACCCCTCCACTTT
CDR3: CASSPGDYNSPLHF

D: -
J: TRBJ2-5
V: TRBV19
size: -
DNA: TGTGCCAGTAGTATGGGAGCCCTGGAGACCCAGTACTTC
CDR3: CASSMGALETQYF

D: -
J: TRBJ1-2
V: TRBV30
size: -
DNA: TGTGCCTGGACCGCGGACAGAATGGGCGCCTATGGCTACACCTTC
CDR3: CAWTADRMGAYGYTF

D: TRBD1
J: TRBJ1-1
V: TRBV19
size: -
DNA: TGTGCCAGTAGTAAGGGGACAGCTAATACTGTTTGGACTGAAGCTTTCTTT
CDR3: CASSKGTANTVWTEAFF

D: -
J: TRBJ2-1
V: TRBV12-3/TRBV12-4
size: -
DNA: TGTGCCAGCACTACCGGACCTTACAATGAGCAGTTCTTC
CDR3: CASTTGPYNEQFF

D: -
J: TRBJ1-4
V: TRBV28
size: -
DNA: TGTGCCACCCAGAGGGGTAATGAAAAACTGTTTTTT
CDR3: CATQRGNEKLFF

D: TRBD1
J: TRBJ1-1
V: TRBV7-3
size: -
DNA: TGTGCCAGCAGCTTAATTCGGACAGGGGGCACTGAAGCTTTCTTT
CDR3: CASSLIRTGGTEAFF

D: -
J: TRBJ2-1
V: TRBV5-1
size: -
DNA: TGCGCCAGCAGCTTGCCAGGGAGCTCCTACAATGAGCAGTTCTTC
CDR3: CASSLPGSSYNEQFF

D: TRBD1
J: TRBJ2-1
V: TRBV29-1
size: -
DNA: TGCAGCGCCACAGGGGCCCGCTACAATGAGCAGTTCTTC
CDR3: CSATGARYNEQFF

D: TRBD2
J: TRBJ2-1
V: TRBV5-4
size: -
DNA: TGTGCCAGCAGCTTGGAACTAGCGGGGGGCCGACTGAGCTCCTACAATGAGCAGTTCTTC
CDR3: CASSLELAGGRLSSYNEQFF

D: -
J: TRBJ2-2
V: TRBV3-1/TRBV3-2
size: -
DNA: TGTGCCAGCAGCCGAGCAGTCTGGGGCCCGAACACCGGGGAGCTGTTTTTT
CDR3: CASSRAVWGPNTGELFF

D: -
J: TRBJ1-6
V: TRBV7-9
size: -
DNA: TGTGCCAGCAGCCCCCAGCCCAGCTCACCCCTCCACTTT
CDR3: CASSPQPSSPLHF

D: -
J: TRBJ1-2
V: TRBV28
size: -
DNA: TGTGCCAGCAGTCGTCCCCAAAACTATGGCTACACCTTC
CDR3: CASSRPQNYGYTF

D: -
J: TRBJ2-3
V: TRBV6-2/TRBV6-3
size: -
DNA: TGTGCCAGCAGCTCCAAGCACGGAGGAGCGTTGAGCACAGATACGCAGTATTTT
CDR3: CASSSKHGGALSTDTQYF

D: -
J: TRBJ1-6
V: TRBV27
size: -
DNA: TGTGCCAGCAGTTTTGTAGGGGGAGGTTCACCCCTCCACTTT
CDR3: CASSFVGGGSPLHF

D: -
J: TRBJ2-7
V: TRBV21-1
size: -
DNA: TGTGCCAGCAGCACCAGGACTAGCGGGAGTTGCCCCTACGAGCAGTACTTC
CDR3: CASSTRTSGSCPYEQYF

D: -
J: TRBJ1-5
V: TRBV28
size: -
DNA: TGTGCCAGCAGTCGACAGGTGAATCAGCCCCAGCATTTT
CDR3: CASSRQVNQPQHF

D: -
J: TRBJ1-1
V: TRBV7-9
size: -
DNA: TGTGCCAGCCGACGGGAGGGCTACACTGAAGCTTTCTTT
CDR3: CASRREGYTEAFF

D: TRBD1
J: TRBJ2-3
V: TRBV3-1/TRBV3-2
size: -
DNA: TGTGCCAGCAGCAGGGGGCGGGATACGCAGTATTTT
CDR3: CASSRGRDTQYF

D: -
J: TRBJ1-1
V: TRBV7-3
size: -
DNA: TGTGCCAGCAGCCCCTGGAAGGGCACTGAAGCTTTCTTT
CDR3: CASSPWKGTEAFF

D: -
J: TRBJ1-3
V: TRBV30
size: -
DNA: TGTGCCTGGAGTGTAGGCGGCAGAAACACCATATATTTT
CDR3: CAWSVGGRNTIYF

D: -
J: TRBJ1-1
V: TRBV7-3
size: -
DNA: TGTGCCAGCAGCTTAGAGCAGAACACTGAAGCTTTCTTT
CDR3: CASSLEQNTEAFF

D: -
J: TRBJ1-2
V: TRBV30
size: -
DNA: TGTGCCTGGAGATCCACAGGGAGCTATGGCTACACCTTC
CDR3: CAWRSTGSYGYTF

D: -
J: TRBJ1-2
V: TRBV6-5
size: -
DNA: TGTGCCACCAAGGGGGGTCCCGGCGGCTACACCTTC
CDR3: CATKGGPGGYTF

D: -
J: TRBJ2-1
V: TRBV9
size: once
DNA: TGTGCCAGCAGCCCACGGGAGACCGAGCAGTTCTTC
CDR3: CASSPRETEQFF

D: -
J: TRBJ2-2
V: TRBV5-6
size: -
DNA: TGTGCCAGCTCCAACACCGGGGAGCTGTTTTTT
CDR3: CASSNTGELFF

D: TRBD2
J: TRBJ2-5
V: TRBV6-2/TRBV6-3
size: -
DNA: TGTGCCAGCAGTTACCCAATAGCGGGAGCGTTGGTTGAGACCCAGTACTTC
CDR3: CASSYPIAGALVETQYF

D: TRBD2
J: TRBJ2-1
V: TRBV4-2
size: -
DNA: TGTGCCAGCAGCCACCAACTAGCGGGAGGGAGGGATGAGCAGTTCTTC
CDR3: CASSHQLAGGRDEQFF

D: TRBD1
J: TRBJ1-1
V: TRBV18
size: -
DNA: TGTGCCAGCTCACCGACAGGACAGGGAGCTGAAGCTTTCTTT
CDR3: CASSPTGQGAEAFF

D: TRBD1
J: TRBJ1-6
V: TRBV19
size: -
DNA: TGTGCCAGCGTCCAGACAGGGCAGGGGTATTCACCCCTCCACTTT
CDR3: CASVQTGQGYSPLHF

D: -
J: TRBJ2-3
V: TRBV28
size: -
DNA: TGTGCCAGCAGTTTACTGGGGGTGAACACAGATACGCAGTATTTT
CDR3: CASSLLGVNTDTQYF

D: TRBD2
J: TRBJ2-1
V: TRBV4-2
size: many
DNA: TGTGCCAGCAGCCAAGGATCTAGCGGGAGGGCCCTGGACAATGAGCAGTTCTTC
CDR3: CASSQGSSGRALDNEQFF

D: TRBD2
J: TRBJ2-1
V: TRBV7-6
size: -
DNA: TGTGCCAGCAGCCCCAGCGGGACCAAGGAGCAGTTCTTC
CDR3: CASSPSGTKEQFF